A selection of T cell receptor beta chains follows, all from one sample in a study of T cells in Graves' hyperthyroidism and ophthalmopathy. From the multiplex PCR reads, TCRdb called clonotypes with MiXCR, one entry per CDR3 protein. The repertoire holds 550,000 to 800,000 distinct CDR3 sequences, with about a sixth as singletons. Material for sequencing was blood. These receptors all come from a man aged 18 to 29 with Graves' hyperthyroidism. Each CDR3 is given with its conserved first and last residue. Fields, in order: V gene, clone size, J gene, CDR3 protein. Not all rows give a size; the values are once, few, many and, for expanded clones, a class.

TRBV28	many	TRBJ2-7	CASSWEGASYEQYF
TRBV11-2	many	TRBJ2-3	CASSLEPTYTDTQYF
TRBV30	NA	TRBJ1-6	CAWKSGNSPLHF
TRBV6-1	many	TRBJ2-7	CASTVGGEQYF
TRBV5-5	NA	TRBJ2-3	CASLKQGDTHIDTQYF
TRBV5-1	NA	TRBJ2-2	CASSLADAGVRTGELFF
TRBV7-2	few	TRBJ2-1	CASSQGLGMVEQLF
TRBV19	NA	TRBJ1-2	CASSELRYGYTF
TRBV2	many	TRBJ2-7	CASSEIAGSSYEQYF
TRBV7-9	many	TRBJ2-5	CASDGDRGIGETQYF
TRBV5-1	many	TRBJ2-7	CASSLALAGSYEQYF
TRBV11-3	many	TRBJ2-3	CASSLFDSSTDTQYF
TRBV7-2	few	TRBJ1-2	CASSLAQGYGYTF
TRBV5-1	few	TRBJ2-5	CASSLGAKETQYF
TRBV30	many	TRBJ2-7	CAWSVPRGEQYF
TRBV11-2	few	TRBJ2-7	CASSPTDGAYEQYF
TRBV29-1	NA	TRBJ1-4	CSVILGTAEKLFF
TRBV18	NA	TRBJ2-5	CASSPKLQETQYF
TRBV29-1	NA	TRBJ2-3	CSVERQTADTQYF
TRBV20-1	many	TRBJ1-2	CSARVAGGGYGYTF
TRBV20-1	NA	TRBJ2-5	CSARRTIQETQYF
TRBV3-1	many	TRBJ2-7	CASSQDPGVYEQYF
TRBV11-3	many	TRBJ2-1	CASRLVPYNEQFF
TRBV2	many	TRBJ1-6	CASSEALRGRVDSPLHF
TRBV19	NA	TRBJ2-1	CASSISRGLWNEQFF
TRBV5-1	few	TRBJ2-2	CASSFRTANTGELFF
TRBV28	many	TRBJ1-1	CASSRLPVPEAFF
TRBV28	NA	TRBJ2-4	CASSFYKAKNIQYF
TRBV30	few	TRBJ1-4	CAWNPRGVGSTNEKLFF
TRBV20-1	many	TRBJ2-1	CSASTGREQFF
TRBV29-1	few	TRBJ2-3	CSVALIGDSTDTQYF
TRBV2	few	TRBJ2-5	CASSEIGAETQYF
TRBV7-2	many	TRBJ2-7	CASSSWSSEQYF
TRBV6-1	many	TRBJ2-7	CASSRGLAGNEQYF
TRBV2	many	TRBJ2-7	CASTRDNRYEQYF
TRBV3-1	many	TRBJ2-3	CASSSSRGTQYF
TRBV27	few	TRBJ1-2	CASSQTGDGYTF
TRBV6-1	many	TRBJ2-2	CATSRDILEGGELFF
TRBV6-1	NA	TRBJ1-2	CASSSRQGQGAYGYTF
TRBV7-9	NA	TRBJ2-1	CASGPGTSATNEQFF
TRBV20-1	many	TRBJ1-1	CSARDPRAATEAFF
TRBV11-3	many	TRBJ2-1	CASTDYNEQFF
TRBV20-1	NA	TRBJ2-1	CSARDRRQGAGPRKFF
TRBV7-2	NA	TRBJ2-3	CASSSRRSRGDTDTQYF
TRBV20-1	NA	TRBJ2-1	CSARTGLHYNEQFF
TRBV25-1	few	TRBJ1-2	CASNDRGRGGYTF
TRBV5-1	NA	TRBJ2-3	CASSYSGYDTDTQYF
TRBV20-1	NA	TRBJ1-5	CSVSDGSQPQHF
TRBV28	many	TRBJ1-1	CASSSRMNTEAFF
TRBV27	NA	TRBJ2-7	CASSRARPYSYEQYF
TRBV20-1	few	TRBJ2-1	CSARDYYRINEQFF
TRBV24-1	many	TRBJ2-1	CATSAADQQFF
TRBV28	many	TRBJ1-1	CASRDDSLPTEAFF
TRBV27	many	TRBJ2-1	CASSLSVGSSYNEQFF
TRBV7-3	few	TRBJ2-7	CASSFTGDHEQYF
TRBV7-9	few	TRBJ2-1	CASSLAEGLQHNEQFF
TRBV19	NA	TRBJ1-1	CASSGRPLNTEAFF
TRBV2	NA	TRBJ1-1	CASSHDSTNTEAFF
TRBV5-5	many	TRBJ2-3	CASSLYGGSRIDTQYF